These T cell receptor beta chains were read from a single sample in a study of shared clonotypes between healthy human individuals. Method: immunoSEQ multiplex PCR; TCRdb's copy keeps in-frame clones and lacks some. This table has over 750,000 clones, about 96% appearing once. Sequenced input: naive CD8+ T cells sorted from blood. These receptors came from a young man in good health. Both conserved end residues are part of each CDR3. A D gene is named only where the DNA matches it firmly. Only some rows state a clone size, as once, few, many or a class for expanded clones.

D gene	V gene	CDR3 length	J gene	clone size	CDR3 protein	CDR3 DNA
-	TRBV4-2	16	TRBJ2-1	-	CASSQVGDYAYNEQFF	TGTGCCAGCAGCCAAGTAGGAGACTATGCATACAATGAGCAGTTCTTC
-	TRBV7-9	11	TRBJ2-2	-	CASSRAGELFF	TGTGCCAGCAGCCGGGCCGGGGAGCTGTTTTTT
-	TRBV7-9	12	TRBJ2-5	once	CASSPDSVTQYF	TGTGCCAGCAGCCCAGACTCGGTGACCCAGTACTTC
-	TRBV25-1	14	TRBJ2-1	-	CASDGAQGPNEQFF	TGTGCCAGTGACGGGGCGCAGGGGCCCAATGAGCAGTTCTTC
TRBD1	TRBV15	19	TRBJ1-5	once	CATSRDHSGQKYSNQPQHF	TGTGCCACCAGCAGAGATCACTCGGGACAGAAGTATAGCAATCAGCCCCAGCATTTT
-	TRBV5-1	14	TRBJ2-1	-	CASSFDRFNYEQFF	TGCGCCAGCAGCTTCGACAGGTTTAACTATGAGCAGTTCTTC
TRBD2	TRBV4-1	17	TRBJ2-1	-	CASSQKISSGPYNEQFF	TGCGCCAGCAGCCAAAAGATAAGTAGCGGGCCCTACAATGAGCAGTTCTTC
-	TRBV9	16	TRBJ2-2	-	CASSVFSQSNTGELFF	TGTGCCAGCAGCGTATTCAGCCAGTCGAACACCGGGGAGCTGTTTTTT
-	TRBV4-3	15	TRBJ2-7	-	CASSQDRSSLYEQYF	TGCGCCAGCAGCCAAGATAGGTCAAGCCTCTACGAGCAGTACTTC
-	TRBV18	18	TRBJ2-3	-	CASSPIRRQALFTDTQYF	TGTGCCAGCTCACCAATCAGGCGACAGGCACTGTTCACAGATACGCAGTATTTT
-	TRBV11-2	13	TRBJ2-7	-	CASSLEYPYEQYF	TGTGCCAGCAGCTTAGAGTATCCCTACGAGCAGTACTTC
-	TRBV7-8	13	TRBJ2-7	-	CASSLVSDYEQYF	TGTGCCAGCAGCTTAGTGTCTGACTACGAGCAGTACTTC
TRBD2	TRBV7-6	18	TRBJ2-7	-	CASTQWQTSGRLPYEQYF	TGTGCCAGCACCCAGTGGCAGACTAGCGGGAGACTCCCCTACGAGCAGTACTTC
-	TRBV7-9	15	TRBJ2-7	-	CASRLAQGSSYEQYF	TGTGCCAGCAGGCTCGCACAGGGAAGCTCCTACGAGCAGTACTTC
-	TRBV7-9	13	TRBJ1-1	-	CASRDSMNTEAFF	TGTGCCAGCAGAGACAGCATGAACACTGAAGCTTTCTTT
TRBD1	TRBV7-9	17	TRBJ1-2	-	CASSPHLGTEANYGYTF	TGTGCCAGCAGCCCCCATCTCGGGACAGAGGCTAACTATGGCTACACCTTC
-	TRBV7-3	16	TRBJ2-1	-	CASSLTRRERSNEQFF	TGTGCCAGCAGCTTAACGAGGAGGGAACGGAGCAATGAGCAGTTCTTC
-	TRBV28	14	TRBJ2-1	-	CASSLVSDYNEQFF	TGTGCCAGCAGTTTAGTGTCAGACTACAATGAGCAGTTCTTC
TRBD2	TRBV30	17	TRBJ2-7	once	CAWRPPRTSGRVYEQYF	TGTGCCTGGAGGCCCCCTCGAACTAGCGGGAGGGTATACGAGCAGTACTTC
-	TRBV7-9	14	TRBJ2-7	-	CASSGSVGIHEQYF	TGTGCCAGCAGCGGTTCTGTTGGAATTCACGAGCAGTACTTC
TRBD2	TRBV4-1	15	TRBJ2-7	once	CASSQGSGGRYEQYF	TGCGCCAGCAGCCAAGGGTCCGGCGGGAGATACGAGCAGTACTTC
-	TRBV25-1	14	TRBJ2-1	-	CASSEYFLPNEQFF	TGTGCCAGCAGTGAATACTTCCTGCCTAATGAGCAGTTCTTC
-	TRBV7-6	13	TRBJ2-2	-	CASSYRITGELFF	TGTGCCAGCAGCTATAGGATAACCGGGGAGCTGTTTTTT
-	TRBV27	18	TRBJ2-3	-	CASSLLGRKLYSTDTQYF	TGTGCCAGCAGTTTATTGGGCAGAAAACTTTATAGCACAGATACGCAGTATTTT
-	TRBV27	13	TRBJ2-7	-	CASSQGHLYEQYF	TGTGCCAGCAGCCAAGGACACCTCTACGAGCAGTACTTC
TRBD2	TRBV19	16	TRBJ2-4	-	CASSMEREGLQNIQYF	TGTGCCAGTAGTATGGAGCGGGAGGGCCTCCAAAACATTCAGTACTTC
TRBD1	TRBV7-9	13	TRBJ2-7	-	CASSWGQDYEQYF	TGTGCCAGCAGCTGGGGACAGGACTACGAGCAGTACTTC
-	TRBV2	16	TRBJ2-7	-	CASSEAIGGGSYEQYF	TGTGCCAGCAGTGAAGCCATAGGGGGAGGGTCCTACGAGCAGTACTTC
-	TRBV4-1	13	TRBJ2-2	-	CASSQMNTGELFF	TGCGCCAGCAGCCAAATGAACACCGGGGAGCTGTTTTTT
-	TRBV29-1	11	TRBJ1-2	-	CSVADSYGYTF	TGCAGCGTCGCAGACAGCTATGGCTACACCTTC
-	TRBV28	14	TRBJ1-2	-	CASLGWEGNYGYTF	TGTGCCAGCCTAGGCTGGGAAGGGAATTATGGCTACACCTTC
TRBD2	TRBV10-2	13	TRBJ2-7	-	CASSVGGAYEQYF	TGCGCCAGCAGTGTCGGGGGGGCCTACGAGCAGTACTTC
-	TRBV6-6	15	TRBJ2-7	once	CASSFAGQKSYEQYF	TGTGCCAGCAGTTTTGCGGGACAGAAGTCCTACGAGCAGTACTTC
-	TRBV28	10	TRBJ2-1	few	CASSYNEQFF	TGTGCCAGCAGTTACAATGAGCAGTTCTTC
TRBD2	TRBV28	15	TRBJ2-1	-	CASSLSVAGYNEQFF	TGTGCCAGCAGTCTATCGGTAGCGGGGTACAATGAGCAGTTCTTC
-	TRBV6-5	13	TRBJ2-1	-	CASSLRSGTSPFF	TGTGCCAGCAGTTTAAGAAGCGGAACGAGCCCGTTCTTC
TRBD1	TRBV10-3	16	TRBJ2-7	-	CAISDSPGQGAVEQYF	TGTGCCATCAGTGATAGTCCGGGACAGGGGGCAGTCGAGCAGTACTTC
-	TRBV11-3	12	TRBJ2-7	-	CASSSPGYEQYF	TGTGCCAGCAGCTCCCCAGGGTACGAGCAGTACTTC
-	TRBV2	12	TRBJ1-1	-	CAILRANTEAFF	TGTGCCATCCTCCGGGCAAACACTGAAGCTTTCTTT
-	TRBV18	15	TRBJ2-7	-	CASSPGPYSEHEQYF	TGTGCCAGCTCACCAGGTCCATACTCCGAACACGAGCAGTACTTC
-	TRBV13	14	TRBJ2-7	once	CASRSFGSSYEQYF	TGTGCCAGCAGATCTTTTGGGAGCTCCTACGAGCAGTACTTC
TRBD2	TRBV29-1	16	TRBJ2-2	-	CSVPLSGGGNTGELFF	TGCAGCGTACCCCTCTCGGGGGGAGGGAACACCGGGGAGCTGTTTTTT
TRBD1	TRBV7-9	16	TRBJ1-5	-	CASSTTRQGGYQPQHF	TGTGCCAGCAGCACAACTCGACAGGGTGGGTATCAGCCCCAGCATTTT
-	TRBV10-2	13	TRBJ2-7	-	CASSQSAPYEQYF	TGCGCCAGCAGCCAGTCGGCCCCCTACGAGCAGTACTTC
-	TRBV5-5	15	TRBJ2-7	-	CASSRSEWDLYEQYF	TGTGCCAGCAGCCGGTCGGAGTGGGACCTCTACGAGCAGTACTTC
TRBD2	TRBV7-3	16	TRBJ2-3	-	CASSLGTSGPTDTQYF	TGTGCCAGCAGCCTCGGGACTAGCGGGCCCACAGATACGCAGTATTTT
TRBD2	TRBV5-1	15	TRBJ2-1	-	CASSRVGSGFNEQFF	TGCGCCAGCAGCAGGGTGGGTAGCGGGTTCAATGAGCAGTTCTTC
-	TRBV5-8	17	TRBJ2-5	-	CASSDGLGAPYQETQYF	TGTGCCAGCAGCGATGGTTTGGGGGCACCGTACCAAGAGACCCAGTACTTC
-	TRBV2	13	TRBJ2-7	-	CASGGRQSYEQYF	TGTGCGTCCGGCGGGCGCCAGAGCTACGAGCAGTACTTC
-	TRBV6-5	15	TRBJ2-3	-	CASSYYGRAADTQYF	TGTGCCAGCAGTTACTATGGCAGGGCGGCAGATACGCAGTATTTT
TRBD1	TRBV28	15	TRBJ1-5	-	CASNHRGANNQPQHF	TGTGCCAGCAACCACAGGGGAGCAAACAATCAGCCCCAGCATTTT
TRBD2	TRBV4-1	15	TRBJ2-5	-	CASSQESGLEKTQYF	TGCGCCAGCAGCCAGGAGAGCGGACTAGAGAAGACCCAGTACTTC
-	TRBV9	13	TRBJ2-7	-	CASSPLRLDEQYF	TGTGCCAGCAGCCCCCTCCGGTTGGACGAGCAGTACTTC
-	TRBV27	13	TRBJ1-1	-	CASSSPTGTEAFF	TGTGCCAGCAGTTCCCCGACCGGCACTGAAGCTTTCTTT
-	TRBV19	13	TRBJ2-7	-	CASIGHRAEEQYF	TGTGCCAGTATTGGTCACAGAGCGGAAGAGCAGTACTTC
TRBD2	TRBV30	19	TRBJ2-1	-	CAWSGWTSGMESSYNEQFF	TGTGCCTGGAGTGGTTGGACTAGCGGGATGGAGAGCTCCTACAATGAGCAGTTCTTC
TRBD2	TRBV10-3	15	TRBJ2-1	-	CAISSPAGERDEQFF	TGTGCCATCAGTTCCCCAGCGGGAGAACGGGATGAGCAGTTCTTC
-	TRBV29-1	14	TRBJ1-3	-	CSVDGPSSGNTIYF	TGCAGCGTTGACGGGCCTAGCTCTGGAAACACCATATATTTT
-	TRBV4-1	17	TRBJ2-1	-	CASSQEGTGVSYNEQFF	TGCGCCAGCAGCCAAGAAGGAACCGGGGTATCCTACAATGAGCAGTTCTTC